This is a list of T cell receptor beta chains from one sample in a study of identical twins. TCRdb recomputed calls from the 5' RACE reads with MiXCR, one row per CDR3 protein. The sample contains around 200,000 distinct CDR3 sequences, around a tenth of which appear only once. The sample was memory (CD45RO+) T cells sorted from blood. The receptor source for this set is a woman aged 18-29 years in good health. CDR3s include the opening cysteine and the closing phenylalanine or tryptophan. A D gene is named only where the DNA matches it firmly. The size of a clone is reported for some rows only, either as once, few or many, or as a class for expanded clones.

>few|TRBJ2-3|-|TRBV6-2/TRBV6-3
CASSLGTGRDTQYF
TGTGCCAGCAGCCTCGGGACCGGCCGGGATACGCAGTATTTT
>-|TRBJ2-7|-|TRBV7-2
CASSVYQGEQYF
TGTGCCAGCAGCGTTTACCAGGGCGAGCAGTACTTC
>few|TRBJ2-2|-|TRBV2
CASSEWGAAGELFF
TGTGCCAGCAGTGAATGGGGGGCCGCCGGGGAGCTGTTTTTT
>few|TRBJ2-7|TRBD2|TRBV11-2
CASTSTSGGGSYEQYF
TGTGCCAGCACCTCTACTAGCGGGGGTGGGTCCTACGAGCAGTACTTC
>few|TRBJ2-5|-|TRBV6-5
CASSYPEPSGDFQETQYF
TGTGCCAGCAGTTACCCGGAACCGAGTGGGGACTTCCAAGAGACCCAGTACTTC
>few|TRBJ2-5|-|TRBV7-2
CASSPDWGAQYF
TGTGCCAGCAGCCCCGATTGGGGGGCCCAGTACTTC
>many|TRBJ2-7|TRBD2|TRBV5-1
CASSWVAGGPNEQYF
TGCGCCAGCAGCTGGGTAGCGGGAGGGCCCAACGAGCAGTACTTC
>-|TRBJ2-1|-|TRBV7-9
CASSHTMLGHEQFF
TGTGCCAGCAGCCATACGATGCTAGGACACGAGCAGTTCTTC
>-|TRBJ2-2|TRBD2|TRBV6-1
CASSRTSGRAPGELFF
TGTGCCAGCAGCCGGACTAGCGGGAGGGCCCCGGGGGAGCTGTTTTTT
>-|TRBJ1-1|-|TRBV10-3
CAISESAGPEAFF
TGTGCCATCAGTGAGTCAGCGGGACCTGAAGCTTTCTTT
>many|TRBJ2-5|-|TRBV5-1
CASSLGAEETQYF
TGCGCCAGCAGCTTGGGGGCAGAAGAGACCCAGTACTTC
>-|TRBJ2-1|TRBD1|TRBV11-3
CASGTGGNNEQFF
TGTGCCAGCGGGACAGGTGGGAACAATGAGCAGTTCTTC
>-|TRBJ2-5|-|TRBV5-6
CASSLVSRETQYF
TGTGCCAGCAGCTTGGTCTCCAGGGAGACCCAGTACTTC
>few|TRBJ1-5|TRBD1|TRBV12-3/TRBV12-4
CASSSGTGPYQPQHF
TGTGCCAGCAGTTCCGGGACAGGTCCCTATCAGCCCCAGCATTTT
>many|TRBJ1-3|-|TRBV11-3
CASSLLGFGNTIYF
TGTGCCAGCAGCTTATTAGGCTTTGGAAACACCATATATTTT
>many|TRBJ1-5|TRBD1|TRBV11-2
CASSGDSRHQPQHF
TGTGCCAGCAGCGGGGACAGCCGGCATCAGCCCCAGCATTTT
>few|TRBJ2-3|-|TRBV7-2
CASSLALQGADTQYF
TGTGCCAGCAGCTTAGCTCTACAAGGGGCAGATACGCAGTATTTT
>-|TRBJ2-1|TRBD2|TRBV30
CAYPGLAGEEQFF
TGTGCCTACCCGGGACTAGCGGGAGAAGAGCAGTTCTTC
>many|TRBJ2-1|TRBD2|TRBV29-1
CSVVWSGRAMNEQFF
TGCAGCGTTGTTTGGAGCGGGAGGGCCATGAATGAGCAGTTCTTC
>many|TRBJ2-7|TRBD2|TRBV27
CASSFGLAYAYEQYF
TGTGCCAGCAGTTTTGGACTAGCATATGCCTACGAGCAGTACTTC
>-|TRBJ2-3|-|TRBV6-2/TRBV6-3
CASSRKDSQYF
TGTGCCAGCAGCCGCAAGGATTCGCAGTATTTT
>-|TRBJ2-7|-|TRBV2
CASSDRGGSSYEQYF
TGTGCCAGCAGCGATCGCGGGGGCAGCTCCTACGAGCAGTACTTC
>many|TRBJ1-2|-|TRBV12-3/TRBV12-4
CASTQSTGRVEGYTF
TGTGCCAGCACCCAATCTACGGGACGGGTAGAAGGCTACACCTTC
>few|TRBJ2-1|TRBD2|TRBV20-1
CSARSLAGVTYNEQFF
TGCAGTGCTAGATCGCTAGCGGGAGTAACTTACAATGAGCAGTTCTTC
>-|TRBJ1-2|-|TRBV6-1
CASSILGQTLNYGYTF
-
>few|TRBJ2-7|-|TRBV20-1
CSASKLTGYYEQYF
TGCAGTGCTAGTAAGTTGACTGGATACTACGAGCAGTACTTC
>-|TRBJ1-1|TRBD1|TRBV2
CARDRGMNTEAFF
TGTGCCAGAGACAGGGGCATGAACACTGAAGCTTTCTTT
>few|TRBJ1-5|-|TRBV19
CASGTVSNQPQHF
TGTGCCAGTGGGACGGTCAGCAATCAGCCCCAGCATTTT
>few|TRBJ2-7|TRBD1|TRBV30
CAWRIRAGTGKYEQYF
TGTGCCTGGAGAATTAGGGCTGGGACAGGGAAATACGAGCAGTACTTC
>many|TRBJ1-2|-|TRBV12-3/TRBV12-4
CASSLQGNGYTF
TGTGCCAGCAGTCTTCAGGGAAATGGCTACACCTTC
>-|TRBJ2-1|-|TRBV12-3/TRBV12-4
CASSFMNEQFF
TGTGCCAGCAGTTTTATGAATGAGCAGTTCTTC
>many|TRBJ2-7|TRBD2|TRBV5-1
CASSQGLSFPYEQYF
TGCGCCAGCAGCCAGGGACTAAGTTTCCCCTACGAGCAGTACTTC
>-|TRBJ2-1|TRBD1|TRBV5-6
CASTAGTGGFNEQFF
TGTGCCAGCACCGCGGGGACAGGGGGCTTTAATGAGCAGTTCTTC
>-|TRBJ2-6|-|TRBV29-1
CSVLTGTGANVLTF
TGCAGCGTCTTAACAGGGACTGGGGCCAACGTCCTGACTTTC
>-|TRBJ2-5|TRBD1|TRBV5-6
CASSLAVATGMQTQYF
TGTGCCAGCAGCTTAGCGGTCGCGACAGGGATGCAGACCCAGTACTTC
>many|TRBJ1-3|-|TRBV27
CASSNDRRSGNTIYF
TGTGCCAGCAGTAACGACAGGCGCTCTGGAAACACCATATATTTT
>few|TRBJ2-1|-|TRBV10-3
CAIMGNGFYNEQFF
TGTGCCATCATGGGCAACGGTTTCTACAATGAGCAGTTCTTC
>many|TRBJ1-5|TRBD1|TRBV25-1
CASSPGSTGSSNQPQHF
TGTGCCAGCAGCCCCGGGTCGACAGGGAGTAGCAATCAGCCCCAGCATTTT
>few|TRBJ2-3|-|TRBV7-8
CASRLQAGAQYF
TGTGCCAGCAGGCTCCAAGCGGGCGCGCAGTATTTT
>few|TRBJ2-1|-|TRBV12-3/TRBV12-4
CASSQIRGPSEQFF
TGTGCCAGCAGCCAAATCCGGGGGCCTAGTGAGCAGTTCTTC
>many|TRBJ2-7|TRBD2|TRBV5-1
CASSLAASGPYEQYF
TGCGCCAGCAGCCTGGCTGCTAGCGGGCCCTACGAGCAGTACTTC
>few|TRBJ2-5|-|TRBV11-3
CASSPNWGETQYF
TGTGCCAGCAGCCCCAACTGGGGGGAGACCCAGTACTTC
>few|TRBJ2-5|-|TRBV7-2
CASSPGAGETQYF
TGTGCCAGCAGCCCCGGAGCGGGAGAGACCCAGTACTTC